The present T cell receptor beta chain was sequenced within a study of T cells in Graves' hyperthyroidism and ophthalmopathy (dated by TCRdb to 2018 to 2020). Looking at the study overall: To identify distinguishing TCR V-J signatures, a discovery cohort of 100 patients was used, comprising 43 with Graves' ophthalmopathy and some 60 with stable Graves' hyperthyroidism. Thyroid tissue and blood T-cell repertoires from more than five Graves' hyperthyroidism patients were also compared in the study. Prospective prediction of ophthalmopathy was tested in an independent validation cohort consisting of 18 to 20 hyperthyroidism patients and approximately 16 patients who later progressed to ophthalmopathy. The 100 discovery patients were randomly divided into training and test sets at a 7:3 ratio. According to the paper, TCR Vbeta CDR3 sequencing was carried out on roughly 130 peripheral blood samples, which came from 40 to 45 ophthalmopathy, fewer than 80 hyperthyroidism and about 17 progressor patients. Following sampling, methimazole starting at 30 mg daily was given to hyperthyroidism patients, and high-dose intravenous methylprednisolone was given to ophthalmopathy patients.

Patients with uncontrolled infections, other autoimmune diseases, pregnancy or lactation were excluded. Diagnoses were established on the basis of clinical symptoms, serum thyroxine and TRAb, thyroid ultrasound, and orbital computed tomography. Trizol reagent was used to extract total RNA, and RNA quality was then checked on an Agilent 2100 Bioanalyzer. At least ten counts were recorded for this clonotype. No antigen is known for it. The sample holds no much larger clone one base away, and base qualities are not on file. The paper as a whole reports these results and caveats: In cross-validation, a model built on a 13 V-J signature told ophthalmopathy apart from stable hyperthyroidism with under 90% sensitivity and approximately 81% specificity, and in testing the same model reached 80%/75%. No statistical method was used to fix the sample size in advance, and group allocation was not hidden from the investigators. Most expanded thyroid clonotypes (frequency above 0.001) were also detected in blood, a finding suggesting that blood repertoires may reflect thyroid immune responses. In validation, progression to ophthalmopathy was predicted by the model with about 70% sensitivity and approximately 78% specificity, a median of around 6.5 months before onset.

Trimming takes 3 bases off V and 4 bases off J; junction bases not matched to a gene: 0. Its CDR3 holds 14 amino acids, cysteine through phenylalanine. The CDR3 DNA has 42 bases and is translated from base 1. The germline V gene yields ENHRY for CDR1 and SYGVKD for CDR2. Amplification of TCR beta CDR3 regions was carried out from RNA transcripts. The TCR CDR3 was subjected to a first round of RT-PCR using the HTBI primer set and the Qiagen OneStep RT-PCR kit. The libraries were constructed in a second round of multiplex PCR and then size-selected and purified. The libraries were sequenced on an Illumina HiSeq2000 using paired-end 100 bp reads. On the authors' methods: SOAPnuke was used to process the raw data, removing reads that contained adapters or uncalled bases, had a mean Phred below 15, or lacked an exact match to the constant primer or identifier. High-quality paired reads were merged using COPE v1.2.5, and each unique nucleotide sequence was defined as a clonotype. Clonotypes were aligned to IMGT TRBV, TRBD and TRBJ reference segments using MiTCR v1.1. Only V-J combinations with frequency above 0.0001, covering about 99% of repertoires, were analysed. The TCS score was defined as F50 (clonal expansion) divided by E x V (chaos), with BLOSUM62-based TCRdist calculated between CDR3 peptides within each V-J. Welch's t-statistics and random forest reduced some 510 V-J features to about 13, which were used in a naive Bayes classifier (R e1071). Thyroid-blood repertoire similarity was quantified with the Morisita-Horn index. TCRdb itself trimmed the public reads at Q25 with fastp, ran MiXCR and retained productive beta chains. Here each entry gathers all rows of one CDR3 protein and keeps the most common genes and DNA. The V and J calls were determined by TCRdb, not by the authors. The sample has roughly 500,000 distinct CDR3 sequences on record, approximately 49% of them singletons. Clones ranked in the top ten supply about two fifths of the sample.

The chain uses TRBV10-3 and TRBJ1-6, and TRBD1 matches 7 of the central bases. Sequenced sample: peripheral blood or thyroid tissue (not recorded which). The clonotype originates from an adult woman with Graves' disease, either hyperthyroidism or ophthalmopathy (not recorded which). The DNA sequence is as follows: TGTGCCATCAGTGACAGGGGGTATAATTCACCCCTCCACTTT. Translated, this is CAISDRGYNSPLHF.